The clone carrying this TCR beta chain was observed many times. What it binds is not known. This sample is part of a study of T cells in Graves' hyperthyroidism and ophthalmopathy. RNA transcripts were the template for amplifying TCR beta CDR3 regions. The HTBI primer set was used in a first-round RT-PCR of the TCR CDR3. TCRdb reprocessed the multiplex PCR reads via MiXCR and lists one record per CDR3 protein. There are 300,000 to 400,000 distinct CDR3 sequences in the sample; approximately 15% occur only once, and roughly a fifth lies in the top ten. Lactation, pregnancy, other autoimmune disease or uncontrolled infection led to exclusion of patients. Study-wide results and caveats: Most clonotypes that expanded in the thyroid above 0.001 also showed up in blood.

This clonotype originated in a woman in her 30s with Graves' ophthalmopathy. Sequencing input: blood.

In DNA, the CDR3 is TGTGCCAGCAGTTCTGCGGGGGCTGAGAACACTGAAGCTTTCTTT. Protein: CASSSAGAENTEAFF. The chain recombines TRBV6-2 or TRBV6-3 with TRBJ1-1; the D gene is possibly TRBD1 (6 bases). V was cut by 4 bases and J by 1 base, with 13 bases left in between. There are 15 residues in the CDR3. Looked up from germline, CDR1 is MNHEY and CDR2 is SVGEGT.